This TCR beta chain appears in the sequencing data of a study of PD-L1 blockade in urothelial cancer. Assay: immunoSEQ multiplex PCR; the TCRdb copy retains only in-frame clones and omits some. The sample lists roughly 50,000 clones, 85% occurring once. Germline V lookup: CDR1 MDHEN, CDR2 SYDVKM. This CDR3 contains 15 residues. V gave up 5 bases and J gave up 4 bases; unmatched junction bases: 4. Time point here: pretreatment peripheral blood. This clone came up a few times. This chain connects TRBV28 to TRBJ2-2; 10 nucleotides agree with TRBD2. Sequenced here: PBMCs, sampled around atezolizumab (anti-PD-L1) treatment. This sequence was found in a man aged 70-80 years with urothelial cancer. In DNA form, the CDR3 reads TGTGCCAGCAGTGGGGGACTAGCGTTCACCGGGGAGCTGTTTTTT. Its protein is CASSGGLAFTGELFF.